Each of the 9 T cell receptor beta chains below was sequenced from the same sample in a study of Ad26.COV2.S vaccination and SARS-CoV-2 variants. Sequencing was performed with immunoSEQ multiplex PCR; in TCRdb, only in-frame clones are kept and a portion is missing. The profile shows tens of thousands of clones, 82% of them singletons. The sample consisted of peripheral blood, taken after recovery from COVID-19. The receptors stem from a human donor who had recovered from COVID-19.

This chain connects TRBV5-6 to TRBJ2-5; 10 bases fit TRBD2. The junction had 8 bases not matched to a gene; V was cut back by 3 bases and J by 3 bases. The CDR3 spans 16 residues. Germline CDR1 reads SGHDT; CDR2 reads YYEEEE. The CDR3 loop is CASSWLVLAGEETQYF. The DNA of the CDR3 is TGTGCCAGCAGCTGGTTGGTGCTAGCGGGAGAAGAGACCCAGTACTTC.

The chain carries TRBV9 and TRBJ2-3, with 10 bases fitting TRBD2. V gave up 0 bases and J gave up 5 bases; unmatched junction bases: 15. The CDR3 length is 19 residues. Germline-derived CDR1 and CDR2 are SGDLS and YYNGEE. The CDR3 spells CASSVADASGRAQVDTQYF. CDR3 nucleotides: TGTGCCAGCAGCGTAGCTGACGCCAGCGGGAGGGCCCAAGTAGATACGCAGTATTTT.

This clone is classed as medium-sized. Distinct nucleotide sequences in the sample also encode this CDR3. The chain employs TRBV19 and TRBJ1-1; no clear D gene. Trimming shortened V by 1 base and J by 4 bases, and 7 bases separated the two germline ends. The CDR3 is 13 amino acids. Germline CDR1 and CDR2: LNHDA and SQIVND (reference sequence). CDR3 residues: CASSIVAGTEAFF. CDR3 in DNA: TGTGCCAGTAGTATAGTGGCTGGCACTGAAGCTTTCTTT.

V is TRBV9 and J is TRBJ2-1; D ambiguous. V was clipped by 3 bases and J by 13 bases, with 17 bases between them. The CDR3 has 13 amino acids. In germline, CDR1 is SGDLS, CDR2 YYNGEE. The CDR3 DNA follows: TGTGCCAGCAGCGCTCCGGTGACCAACGTTCAGTTCTTC. Its protein is CASSAPVTNVQFF.

In this sample, this clone turned up once. V gene TRBV12-3 or TRBV12-4 combines with J gene TRBJ2-1; TRBD2 aligns across 7 bases. J was trimmed by 6 bases and V by 5 bases; bases with no gene match: 4. This CDR3 contains 13 residues. CDR3 residues: CASSPSSGNEQFF. The CDR3 region has the DNA TGTGCCAGCAGTCCCTCTAGCGGCAATGAGCAGTTCTTC.

This clone was seen just once. The CDR3 nucleotides are TGTGCCAGCAGCTTTGGGGGTAGCTCCTACGAGCAGTACTTC. Amino acids: CASSFGGSSYEQYF. The J gene is TRBJ2-7, the V gene TRBV7-2, with D perhaps matching TRBD1 or TRBD2 (5 bases each). CDR1 is SGHTA and CDR2 is FQGNSA in the germline V gene. The CDR3 covers 14 residues. V lost 3 bases and J lost 0, with 9 bases in between.

The chain couples TRBV9 to TRBJ2-1; D might be TRBD2 (5 bases). The CDR3 spans 13 residues. Trimming removed 5 bases from V and 10 bases from J, with 16 bases in between. Germline V gene sequence: CDR1 SGDLS, CDR2 YYNGEE. This CDR3 is CASSREQPGEQFF. The DNA for the CDR3 is TGTGCCAGCAGTAGAGAGCAGCCGGGAGAGCAGTTCTTC.

The chain combines TRBV28 with TRBJ2-7; D is undetermined. CDR3 length equals 12 residues. V was clipped by 6 bases and J by 0 bases, with 6 bases between them. Germline assignment: CDR1 MDHEN and CDR2 SYDVKM. Here the CDR3 DNA reads TGTGCCAGCAGGGGTTACTCCTACGAGCAGTACTTC. This sequence encodes CASRGYSYEQYF.

The chain is built from TRBV2 and TRBJ2-1; 9 nucleotides agree with TRBD1. Trimming at V came to 0 bases and at J to 5 bases, leaving 5 bases not matched to a gene. In germline, CDR1 is SNHLY, CDR2 FYNNEI. This CDR3 is built from 16 residues. The CDR3 loop is CASSEAWDRADNEQFF. Written as DNA, the CDR3 is TGTGCCAGCAGTGAAGCTTGGGACAGGGCGGACAATGAGCAGTTCTTC.